Below, 28 T cell receptor beta chains from the same sample are listed, as sequenced in a study of cytomegalovirus exposure and HLA in healthy donors (dated by TCRdb to the late 2010s). The method behind the library was the immunoSEQ multiplex PCR assay. TCRdb mirrors the immuneACCESS table, restricted to in-frame sequences. Some clones are absent from its copies; in checked studies, under half trace to an unresolved V gene, and the reason for the others is unknown. The sample table holds roughly 100,000 clones, of which about 86% were seen once. The top ten constitute roughly 4% of the sample. Source material: PBMCs. The origin of the receptors is a woman under 30 in good health and CMV-seropositive.

The chain joins TRBV6-5 to TRBJ2-1; tentative D call: TRBD1 (7 bases). Trimming took off 5 bases at V and 2 bases at J, with 13 bases between the two ends. There are 15 residues in the CDR3. Germline V gene sequence: CDR1 MNHEY, CDR2 SVGAGI. CDR3 region: CASSSQGGTYNEQFF. The CDR3, as DNA: TGTGCCAGCAGTAGCCAGGGGGGAACCTACAATGAGCAGTTCTTC.

V usage is TRBV28 and J usage is TRBJ1-3; D gene ambiguous. The CDR3 is 14 residues long. CDR1 and CDR2 (germline): MDHEN, SYDVKM. Trimming pared 5 bases from V and 1 base from J, leaving 9 bases between. The CDR3 region has the DNA TGTGCCAGCAGTCGCCTAAGTTCTGGAAACACCATATATTTT. It is translated as CASSRLSSGNTIYF.

The V call is TRBV4-2, the J call TRBJ2-1; 15 nucleotides agree with TRBD2. Trimming took 0 bases from V and 7 from J; bases not matched to a gene: 13. The CDR3 is made up of 20 amino acids. Germline V gives CDR1 LGHNA, CDR2 YNFKEQ. Here the CDR3 reads CASSQDRGLAGGLVKNEQFF. The CDR3 region has the DNA TGTGCCAGCAGCCAAGATCGAGGACTAGCGGGGGGGTTGGTGAAGAATGAGCAGTTCTTC.

The gene calls are TRBV7-6 and TRBJ1-1; D possibly corresponds to TRBD1 (5 bases). Germline values: CDR1 SGHVS, CDR2 FNYEAQ. V gave up 1 base and J gave up 6 bases, with 15 bases separating them. The CDR3 runs to 15 residues. For the CDR3, the DNA is TGTGCCAGCAGCTTAGGCCCAGGGTTTGGTTCTGAAGCTTTCTTT. It specifies CASSLGPGFGSEAFF.

A word on this clone: A much larger clone lies a single base off, so this may be a read error. This chain joins TRBV11-2 and TRBJ1-1, with 8 nucleotides matching TRBD1. Germline trimming cut 2 bases from V and 5 bases from J; bases unmatched to any gene: 1. This CDR3 spans 13 amino acids. Germline-derived CDR1 and CDR2 are SGHAT and FQNNGV. CDR3 nucleotide sequence: TGTGCCAGCAGCTTAACAGGGGGGACTGAAGCTTTCTTT. Amino acid sequence: CASSLTGGTEAFF.

The chain is built from TRBV28 and TRBJ1-1; D unresolved. Trimming took 5 bases from V and 7 from J, leaving 20 bases between them. Germline V gene lookup returns CDR1 MDHEN and CDR2 SYDVKM. The CDR3 is made up of 15 amino acids. The CDR3 sequence: CASSPHPAGDNEAFF. In DNA form, the CDR3 reads TGTGCCAGCAGTCCCCATCCGGCAGGCGATAATGAAGCTTTCTTT.

The sample holds one count of this clone. The gene calls are TRBV6-6 and TRBJ2-7; 8 bases map to TRBD2. J was trimmed by 5 bases and V by 3 bases; bases with no gene match: 12. The length of the CDR3 is 16 residues. Germline CDR1 MNHNY, CDR2 SVGAGI (reference sequence). The CDR3 region is CASSYTPGLVPHEQYF. CDR3 DNA: TGTGCCAGCAGTTATACACCGGGACTAGTACCCCACGAGCAGTACTTC.

The J gene is TRBJ2-7, the V gene TRBV4-2; D remains ambiguous. The CDR3 extends over 12 amino acids. V was cut by 0 bases and J by 2 bases, with 2 bases left in between. Germline V gives CDR1 LGHNA, CDR2 YNFKEQ. The CDR3 here is CASSQDTYEQYF. The CDR3 region has the DNA TGTGCCAGCAGCCAAGATACCTACGAGCAGTACTTC.

The V gene is TRBV11-2, the J gene TRBJ1-1; D is ambiguous. V lost 7 bases, J lost 3 bases, and 15 bases lay in between. Per germline, CDR1 SGHAT and CDR2 FQNNGV. This CDR3 has 14 residues. DNA for the CDR3: TGTGCCAGCACCCCCCCCGGGGTTTACACTGAAGCTTTCTTT. This sequence encodes CASTPPGVYTEAFF.

The genes are TRBV6-5 and TRBJ2-5; no clear D gene. This CDR3 spans 13 amino acids. V shed 3 bases and J shed 3 bases, with 8 bases lying between them. Looked up from germline, CDR1 is MNHEY and CDR2 is SVGAGI. CDR3 DNA: TGTGCCAGCAGTTATTACGGAGAAGAGACCCAGTACTTC. It encodes CASSYYGEETQYF.

The chain's CDR3 is CASSLTGSQPQHF. The CDR3 DNA reads TGCGCCAGCAGCCTGACAGGGTCTCAGCCCCAGCATTTT. V gene TRBV5-1 combines with J gene TRBJ1-5; 7 nucleotides align to TRBD1. Losses at the gene ends were 4 bases for V and 6 bases for J; bases not matched to a gene: 4. The germline V gene has CDR1 SGHRS and CDR2 YFSETQ. This CDR3 contains 13 residues.

The V gene is TRBV2, the J gene TRBJ1-2; D unclear. Germline CDR1 SNHLY, CDR2 FYNNEI. V was clipped by 8 bases and J by 1 base, with 8 bases between them. This CDR3 spans 12 amino acids. The CDR3: CASSGSNYGYTF. The CDR3 coding sequence is TGTGCCAGCTCAGGCAGTAACTATGGCTACACCTTC.

The chain uses TRBV5-5 and TRBJ2-1, with 7 bases matching TRBD2. Germline V gives CDR1 SGHKS, CDR2 YYEKEE (reference sequence). J was trimmed by 5 bases and V by 5 bases; bases with no gene match: 7. This CDR3 comprises 14 residues. The CDR3 here is CASRRVAGHNEQFF. The CDR3 nucleotides read TGTGCCAGCAGACGAGTAGCGGGCCACAATGAGCAGTTCTTC.

The chain is built from TRBV19 and TRBJ2-7, with D perhaps TRBD1 (6 bases). The CDR3 is 14 residues long. The germline V and J ends were trimmed by 5 bases and 4 bases, with 15 bases remaining between them. Germline V gives CDR1 LNHDA, CDR2 SQIVND (reference sequence). This CDR3 reads CASSDGQYRYEQYF. CDR3 in DNA: TGTGCCAGTAGTGATGGACAGTACCGGTACGAGCAGTACTTC. Full variable domain (missing parts from reference TRBV19 and TRBJ2-7): DGGITQSPKYLFRKEGQNVTLSCEQNLNHDAMYWYRQDPGQGLRLIYYSQIVNDFQKGDIAEGYSVSREKKESFPLTVTSAQKNPTAFYLCASSDGQYRYEQYFGPGTRLTVT.

The chain joins TRBV5-6 to TRBJ1-4; D is unclear. This CDR3 contains 12 residues. Germline V gene lookup returns CDR1 SGHDT and CDR2 YYEEEE. Trimming took off 6 bases at V and 5 bases at J, with 8 bases between the two ends. The CDR3 DNA reads as TGTGCCAGCAACCGAGAAAATGAAAAACTGTTTTTT. It translates to CASNRENEKLFF. Filled out from reference TRBV5-6 and TRBJ1-4, the complete variable domain reads DAGVTQSPTHLIKTRGQQVTLRCSPKSGHDTVSWYQQALGQGPQFIFQYYEEEERQRGNFPDRFSGHQFPNYSSELNVNALLLGDSALYLCASNRENEKLFFGSGTQLSVL.

The V call is TRBV6-4, the J call TRBJ2-3; 12 nucleotides align to TRBD2. This CDR3 spans 18 amino acids. The germline gives CDR1 MRHNA, CDR2 SNTAGT. The junction had 12 bases not matched to a gene; V was cut back by 6 bases and J by 2 bases. CDR3 in DNA: TGTGCCAGCAGGAATCGGACTAGCGGGGCAGCCTACACAGATACGCAGTATTTT. Encoded protein: CASRNRTSGAAYTDTQYF.

This clone occurred a few times. The genes are TRBV5-1 and TRBJ1-2; 7 bases are a match to TRBD1. V lost 0 bases, J lost 7 bases, and 6 bases stayed unmatched. Looked up from germline, CDR1 is SGHRS and CDR2 is YFSETQ. The CDR3 spans 14 residues. The CDR3 DNA follows: TGCGCCAGCAGCTTGGACGACAGGGAAAGTGGCTACACCTTC. Translating it yields CASSLDDRESGYTF.

The J gene is TRBJ1-5, the V gene TRBV7-9; tentative D call: TRBD1 (6 bases). The CDR3 sequence is 18 residues long. Germline CDR1 SEHNR, CDR2 FQNEAQ (reference sequence). V lost 5 bases and J lost 0, with 20 bases in between. The CDR3 sequence: CASSAEPGGRDSNQPQHF. CDR3 DNA sequence: TGTGCCAGCAGCGCCGAACCGGGGGGCAGGGATAGCAATCAGCCCCAGCATTTT.

The chain combines TRBV19 with TRBJ2-6, with D tentatively TRBD2 (6 bases). V was clipped by 7 bases and J by 0 bases, with 19 bases between them. The CDR3 is made up of 18 amino acids. Germline CDR1 reads LNHDA; CDR2 reads SQIVND (reference sequence). The CDR3 spells CASKSSGPDFSGANVLTF. In nucleotides, the CDR3 is TGTGCCAGTAAGTCCAGCGGGCCAGACTTCTCTGGGGCCAACGTCCTGACTTTC.

The chain couples TRBV2 to TRBJ1-5; no firm D call. The V gene's germline CDR1 is SNHLY and CDR2 FYNNEI. The CDR3 has 15 residues. V was shortened by 7 bases and J by 0 bases, with 13 bases between the two germline ends. CDR3 residues: CASTLGTDSNQPQHF. In DNA, the CDR3 is TGTGCCAGCACCCTGGGCACAGATAGCAATCAGCCCCAGCATTTT.

The V call is TRBV28, the J call TRBJ2-5; 7 nucleotides match TRBD1. Per germline, CDR1 MDHEN and CDR2 SYDVKM. The CDR3 totals 13 residues. The ends lost 7 bases at V and 2 bases at J; junction bases unmatched: 4. CDR3: CASMGTEQETQYF. Here the CDR3 DNA reads TGTGCCAGCATGGGGACAGAGCAAGAGACCCAGTACTTC.

The genes are TRBV2 and TRBJ1-2; TRBD1 matches at 10 bases. This CDR3 is built from 19 residues. Germline V lookup: CDR1 SNHLY, CDR2 FYNNEI. V was clipped by 8 bases and J by 0 bases; unmatched bases: 18. CDR3 amino acids: CASLTKVGQGIRSNYGYTF. The CDR3 coding sequence is TGTGCCAGCCTGACGAAAGTGGGACAGGGGATTCGTTCTAACTATGGCTACACCTTC. The variable domain in full, completed from reference TRBV2 and TRBJ1-2, reads EPEVTQTPSHQVTQMGQEVILRCVPISNHLYFYWYRQILGQKVEFLVSFYNNEISEKSEIFDDQFSVERPDGSNFTLKIRSTKLEDSAMYFCASLTKVGQGIRSNYGYTFGSGTRLTVV.

V is TRBV10-3 and J is TRBJ1-5, with TRBD1 identical over 8 bases. The germline CDR1 and CDR2 sequences are ENHRY and SYGVKD. This CDR3 spans 16 amino acids. V dropped 2 bases and J dropped 6; count of bases not matched to a gene: 9. This CDR3 reads CAISELLAGGFQPQHF. The CDR3 bases are TGTGCCATCAGTGAGCTGTTAGCAGGGGGCTTTCAGCCCCAGCATTTT.

The CDR3 is CASSSPGQGATYGYTF. In DNA form, the CDR3 reads TGTGCCAGCAGCTCACCAGGACAGGGGGCGACCTATGGCTACACCTTC. This sequence joins TRBV5-4 and TRBJ1-2; 11 bases line up with TRBD1. This CDR3 region has 16 residues. Germline CDR1 is SGHNT and CDR2 is YYREEE (reference sequence). The J segment lost 4 bases and the V segment lost 3 bases, leaving 8 bases of the junction unmatched.

The chain combines TRBV11-3 with TRBJ1-4, with a weak D call TRBD1 (6 bases). Trimming took 0 bases from V and 3 from J, leaving 14 bases between them. The germline CDR1 and CDR2 sequences are SGHNT and YENEEA. This CDR3 is 17 amino acids long. The CDR3 DNA is TGTGCCAGCAGCTTAGAGGCGGTCAGGGGACCTAATGAAAAACTGTTTTTT. This codes for CASSLEAVRGPNEKLFF.

This clone was seen once. V usage is TRBV28 and J usage is TRBJ2-7; D remains ambiguous. The ends were cut back, 6 bases at V and 0 bases at J, with 3 bases in the middle. CDR1 and CDR2 (germline): MDHEN, SYDVKM. This CDR3 contains 11 residues. CDR3 protein: CASSRSYEQYF. The CDR3 DNA follows: TGTGCCAGCAGCCGCTCCTACGAGCAGTACTTC.

The chain combines TRBV14 with TRBJ2-7; 7 nucleotides align to TRBD2. CDR3 length: 14 amino acids. CDR1 is SGHDN, CDR2 FVKESK, per germline. The V segment lost 4 bases and the J segment 0 bases; nucleotides outside the gene matches: 3. CDR3 nucleotides: TGTGCCAGCAGCCTAAGGACTAGCTCCTACGAGCAGTACTTC. Translating gives CASSLRTSSYEQYF. Filled out from reference TRBV14 and TRBJ2-7, the complete variable domain reads EAGVTQFPSHSVIEKGQTVTLRCDPISGHDNLYWYRRVMGKEIKFLLHFVKESKQDESGMPNNRFLAERTGGTYSTLKVQPAELEDSGVYFCASSLRTSSYEQYFGPGTRLTVT.

The DNA for the CDR3 is TGTGCCAGCAGAACGGCGGGGGTAGAGACCCAGTACTTC. Its protein is CASRTAGVETQYF. The chain has TRBV5-8 and TRBJ2-5; TRBD2 matches 7 bases. Germline V gene data show CDR1 as SGHTS and CDR2 as YDEGEE. The CDR3 is made up of 13 amino acids. V lost 5 bases to trimming and J lost 4 bases; unmatched junction nucleotides: 5.